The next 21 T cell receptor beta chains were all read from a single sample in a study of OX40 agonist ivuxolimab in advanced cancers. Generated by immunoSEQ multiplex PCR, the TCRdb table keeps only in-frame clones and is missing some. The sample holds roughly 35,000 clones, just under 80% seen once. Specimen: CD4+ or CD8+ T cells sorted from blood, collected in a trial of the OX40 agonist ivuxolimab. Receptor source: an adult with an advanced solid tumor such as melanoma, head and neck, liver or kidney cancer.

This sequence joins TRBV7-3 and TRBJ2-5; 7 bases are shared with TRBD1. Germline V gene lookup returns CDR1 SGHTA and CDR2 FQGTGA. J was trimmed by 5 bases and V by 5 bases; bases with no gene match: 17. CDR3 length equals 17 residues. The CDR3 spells CASSPQDGQAGGETQYF. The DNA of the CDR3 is TGTGCCAGCAGCCCACAGGACGGACAGGCCGGCGGGGAGACCCAGTACTTC. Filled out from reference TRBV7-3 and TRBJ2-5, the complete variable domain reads GAGVSQTPSNKVTEKGKYVELRCDPISGHTALYWYRQSLGQGPEFLIYFQGTGAADDSGLPNDRFFAVRPEGSVSTLKIQRTERGDSAVYLCASSPQDGQAGGETQYFGPGTRLLVL.

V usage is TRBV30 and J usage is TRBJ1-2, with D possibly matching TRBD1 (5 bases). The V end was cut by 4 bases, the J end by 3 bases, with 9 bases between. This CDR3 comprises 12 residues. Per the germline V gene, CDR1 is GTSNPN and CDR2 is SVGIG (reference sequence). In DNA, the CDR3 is TGTGCCTGGACGGCGGGGCACTATGGCTACACCTTC. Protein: CAWTAGHYGYTF.

The CDR3 coding sequence is TGTGCCAGCAGCCCGGGGGGGGCTGAGCAGTTCTTC. Translation: CASSPGGAEQFF. The chain joins TRBV9 to TRBJ2-1; the match to TRBD2 covers 8 bases. Trimming at V came to 4 bases and at J to 9 bases, leaving 3 bases not matched to a gene. Per germline, CDR1 SGDLS and CDR2 YYNGEE. This CDR3 is 12 amino acids long.

The CDR3 loop is CASSLEPWESTTNEKLFF. The CDR3 DNA reads as TGTGCCAGCAGCTTAGAGCCGTGGGAGTCTACAACTAATGAAAAACTGTTTTTT. This chain connects TRBV7-6 to TRBJ1-4; D uncertain. V gave up 1 base and J gave up 0 bases, with 15 bases separating them. This CDR3 has 18 amino acids. CDR1 and CDR2 from the germline V gene are SGHVS and FNYEAQ.

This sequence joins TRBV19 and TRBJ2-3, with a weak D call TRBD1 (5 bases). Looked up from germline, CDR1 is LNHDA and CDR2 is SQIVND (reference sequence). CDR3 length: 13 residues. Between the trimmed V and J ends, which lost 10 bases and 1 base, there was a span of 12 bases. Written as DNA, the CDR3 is TGTGCCACCCAGGGTTCTGGCACAGATACGCAGTATTTT. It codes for CATQGSGTDTQYF. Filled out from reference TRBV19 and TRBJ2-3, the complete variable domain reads DGGITQSPKYLFRKEGQNVTLSCEQNLNHDAMYWYRQDPGQGLRLIYYSQIVNDFQKGDIAEGYSVSREKKESFPLTVTSAQKNPTAFYLCATQGSGTDTQYFGPGTRLTVL.

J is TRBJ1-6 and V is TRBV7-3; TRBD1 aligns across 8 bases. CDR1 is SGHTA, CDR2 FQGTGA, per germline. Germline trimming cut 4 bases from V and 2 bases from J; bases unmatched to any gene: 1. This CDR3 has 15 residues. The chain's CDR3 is CASSSQGAYNSPLHF. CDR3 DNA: TGTGCCAGCAGCTCACAGGGGGCCTATAATTCACCCCTCCACTTT.

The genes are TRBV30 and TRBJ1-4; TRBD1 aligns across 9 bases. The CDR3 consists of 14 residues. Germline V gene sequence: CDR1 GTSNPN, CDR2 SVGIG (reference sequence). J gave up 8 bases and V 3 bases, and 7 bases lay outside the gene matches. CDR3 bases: TGTGCCTGGAGGACCGGGACAGGGAGCGAAAAACTGTTTTTT. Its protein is CAWRTGTGSEKLFF.

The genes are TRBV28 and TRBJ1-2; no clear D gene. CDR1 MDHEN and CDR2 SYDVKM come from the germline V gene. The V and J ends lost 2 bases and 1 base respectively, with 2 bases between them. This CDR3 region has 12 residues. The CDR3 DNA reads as TGTGCCAGCAGTTTAAATAACTATGGCTACACCTTC. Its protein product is CASSLNNYGYTF.

The CDR3 here is CASRLGSTNYGYTF. CDR3 in DNA: TGTGCAAGTCGCTTAGGGTCTACTAACTATGGCTACACCTTC. V usage is TRBV12-2 and J usage is TRBJ1-2. TRBV12-2 is reported as a pseudogene. CDR3 length equals 14 residues.

CDR3 region: CATSRKGGSTGELFF. The CDR3 DNA reads as TGTGCCACCAGCAGAAAGGGAGGGTCCACCGGGGAGCTGTTTTTT. This chain uses TRBV15 with TRBJ2-2; 7 bases are shared with TRBD2. Germline trimming cut 2 bases from V and 4 bases from J; bases unmatched to any gene: 4. The germline V gene has CDR1 LNHNV and CDR2 YYDKDF (reference sequence). This CDR3 has 15 residues.

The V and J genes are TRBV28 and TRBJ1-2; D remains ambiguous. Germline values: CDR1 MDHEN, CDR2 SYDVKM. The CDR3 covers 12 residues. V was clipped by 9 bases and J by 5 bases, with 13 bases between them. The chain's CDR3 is CASRTHGYGYTF. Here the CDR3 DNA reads TGTGCCAGTAGGACCCATGGTTATGGCTACACCTTC.

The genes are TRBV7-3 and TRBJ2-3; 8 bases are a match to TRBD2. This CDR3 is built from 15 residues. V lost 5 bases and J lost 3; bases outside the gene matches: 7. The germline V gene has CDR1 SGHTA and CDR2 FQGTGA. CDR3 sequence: CASSRSGGGTDTQYF. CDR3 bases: TGTGCCAGCAGCCGAAGCGGGGGTGGTACAGATACGCAGTATTTT.

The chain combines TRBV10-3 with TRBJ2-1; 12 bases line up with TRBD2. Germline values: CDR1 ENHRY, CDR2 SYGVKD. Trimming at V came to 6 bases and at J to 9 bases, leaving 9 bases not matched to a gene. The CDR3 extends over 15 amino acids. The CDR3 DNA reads TGTGCCATCAGGTTGACTAGCGGGAGATTGGCTGAGCAGTTCTTC. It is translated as CAIRLTSGRLAEQFF.

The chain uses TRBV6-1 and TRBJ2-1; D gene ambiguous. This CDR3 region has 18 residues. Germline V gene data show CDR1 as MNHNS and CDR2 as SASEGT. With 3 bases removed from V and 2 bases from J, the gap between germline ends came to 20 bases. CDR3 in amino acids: CASSDTARTTGPYNEQFF. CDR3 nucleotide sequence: TGTGCCAGCAGTGACACCGCTCGGACGACGGGCCCCTACAATGAGCAGTTCTTC.

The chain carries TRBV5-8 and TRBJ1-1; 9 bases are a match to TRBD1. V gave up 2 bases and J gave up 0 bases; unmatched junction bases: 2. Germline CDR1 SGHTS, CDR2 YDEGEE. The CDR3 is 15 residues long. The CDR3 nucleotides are TGTGCCAGCAGCTTACAGGGGGCTCTGAACACTGAAGCTTTCTTT. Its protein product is CASSLQGALNTEAFF.

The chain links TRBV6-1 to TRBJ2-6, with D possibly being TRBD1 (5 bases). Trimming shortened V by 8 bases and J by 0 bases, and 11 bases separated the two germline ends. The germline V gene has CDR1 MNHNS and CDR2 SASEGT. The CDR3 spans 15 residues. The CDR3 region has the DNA TGTGCCAGCCTCACAGGTTCCTCTGGGGCCAACGTCCTGACTTTC. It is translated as CASLTGSSGANVLTF.

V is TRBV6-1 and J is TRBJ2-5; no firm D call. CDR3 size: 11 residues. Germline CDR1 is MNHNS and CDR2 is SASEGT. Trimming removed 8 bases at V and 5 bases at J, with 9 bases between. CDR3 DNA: TGTGCCAGCGAGGAAGGGGAGACCCAGTACTTC. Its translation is CASEEGETQYF.

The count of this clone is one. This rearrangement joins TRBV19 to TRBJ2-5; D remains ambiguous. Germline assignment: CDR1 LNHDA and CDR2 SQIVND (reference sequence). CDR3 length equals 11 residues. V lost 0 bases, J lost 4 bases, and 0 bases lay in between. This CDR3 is CASSIEETQYF. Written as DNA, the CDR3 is TGTGCCAGTAGTATAGAAGAGACCCAGTACTTC.

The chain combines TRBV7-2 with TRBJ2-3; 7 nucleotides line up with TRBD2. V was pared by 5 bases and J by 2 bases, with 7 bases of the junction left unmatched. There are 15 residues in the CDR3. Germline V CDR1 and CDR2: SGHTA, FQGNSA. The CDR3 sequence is CASSPVGTTTDTQYF. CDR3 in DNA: TGTGCCAGCAGCCCTGTCGGGACTACCACAGATACGCAGTATTTT.

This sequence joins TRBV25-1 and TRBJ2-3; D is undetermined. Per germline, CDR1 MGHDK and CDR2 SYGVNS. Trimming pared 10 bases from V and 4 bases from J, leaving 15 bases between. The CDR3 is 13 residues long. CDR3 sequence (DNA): TGTGCCACCACGACCTCTGGCGCAGATACGCAGTATTTT. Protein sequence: CATTTSGADTQYF.

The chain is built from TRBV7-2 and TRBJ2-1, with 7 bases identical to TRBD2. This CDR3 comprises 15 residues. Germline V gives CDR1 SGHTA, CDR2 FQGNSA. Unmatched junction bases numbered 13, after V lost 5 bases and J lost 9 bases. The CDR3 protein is CASSLGTNGHGEQFF. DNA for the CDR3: TGTGCCAGCAGCCTCGGGACTAATGGTCACGGTGAGCAGTTCTTC.